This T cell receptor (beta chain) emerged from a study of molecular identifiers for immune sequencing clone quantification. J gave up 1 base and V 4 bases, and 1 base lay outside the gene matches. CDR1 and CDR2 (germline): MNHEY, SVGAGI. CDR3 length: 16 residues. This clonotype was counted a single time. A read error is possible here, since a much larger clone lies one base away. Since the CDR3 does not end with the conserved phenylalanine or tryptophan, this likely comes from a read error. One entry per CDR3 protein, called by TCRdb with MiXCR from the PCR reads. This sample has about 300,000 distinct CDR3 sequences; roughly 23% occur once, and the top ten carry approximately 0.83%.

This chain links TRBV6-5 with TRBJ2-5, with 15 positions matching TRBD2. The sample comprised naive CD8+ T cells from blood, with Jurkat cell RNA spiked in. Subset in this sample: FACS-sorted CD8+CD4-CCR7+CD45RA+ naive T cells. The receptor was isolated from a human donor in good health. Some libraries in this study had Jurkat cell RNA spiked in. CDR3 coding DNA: TGTGCCAGCAGTTGGACTAGCGGGGGGGTCCAAGAGACCCAGTACCTC. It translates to CASSWTSGGVQETQYL.